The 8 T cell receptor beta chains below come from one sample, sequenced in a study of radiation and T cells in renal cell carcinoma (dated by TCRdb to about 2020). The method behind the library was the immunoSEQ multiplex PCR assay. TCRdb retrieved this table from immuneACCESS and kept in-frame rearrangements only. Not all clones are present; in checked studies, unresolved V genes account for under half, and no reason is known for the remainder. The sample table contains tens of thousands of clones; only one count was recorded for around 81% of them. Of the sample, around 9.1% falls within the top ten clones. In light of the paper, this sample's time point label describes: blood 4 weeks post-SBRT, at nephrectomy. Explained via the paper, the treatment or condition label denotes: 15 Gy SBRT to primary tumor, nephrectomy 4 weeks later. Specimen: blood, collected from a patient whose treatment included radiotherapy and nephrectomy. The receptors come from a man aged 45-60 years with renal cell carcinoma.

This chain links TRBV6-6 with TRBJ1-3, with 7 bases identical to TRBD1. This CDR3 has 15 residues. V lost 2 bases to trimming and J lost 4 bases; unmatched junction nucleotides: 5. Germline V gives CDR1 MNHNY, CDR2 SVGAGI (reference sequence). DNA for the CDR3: TGTGCCAGCAGTTACCTAACAGGGGCCGGAAACACCATATATTTT. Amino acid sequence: CASSYLTGAGNTIYF.

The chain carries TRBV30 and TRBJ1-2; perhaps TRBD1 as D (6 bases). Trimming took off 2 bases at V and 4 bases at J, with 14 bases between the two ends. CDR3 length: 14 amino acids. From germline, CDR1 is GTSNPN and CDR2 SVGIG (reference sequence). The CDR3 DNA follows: TGTGCCTGGAGTTATACAGGGATTCTCTATGGCTACACCTTC. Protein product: CAWSYTGILYGYTF.

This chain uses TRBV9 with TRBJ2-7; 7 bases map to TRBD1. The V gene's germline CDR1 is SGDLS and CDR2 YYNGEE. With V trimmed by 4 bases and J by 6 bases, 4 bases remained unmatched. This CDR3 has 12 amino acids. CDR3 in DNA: TGTGCCAGCAGCACAGGGGACGGCGAGCAGTACTTC. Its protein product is CASSTGDGEQYF.

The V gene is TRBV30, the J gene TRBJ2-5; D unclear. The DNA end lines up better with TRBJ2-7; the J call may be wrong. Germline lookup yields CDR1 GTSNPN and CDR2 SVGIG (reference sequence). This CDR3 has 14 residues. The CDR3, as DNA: TGTGCCTGGAGTGTAGCGCCCAACACCTACGAGCAGTACTTC. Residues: CAWSVAPNTYEQYF.

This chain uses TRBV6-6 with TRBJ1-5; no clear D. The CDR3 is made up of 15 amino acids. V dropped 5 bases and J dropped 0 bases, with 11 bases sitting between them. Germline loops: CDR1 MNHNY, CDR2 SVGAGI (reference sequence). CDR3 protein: CASSIDGNSNQPQHF. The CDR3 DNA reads TGTGCCAGCAGTATCGACGGTAATAGCAATCAGCCCCAGCATTTT.

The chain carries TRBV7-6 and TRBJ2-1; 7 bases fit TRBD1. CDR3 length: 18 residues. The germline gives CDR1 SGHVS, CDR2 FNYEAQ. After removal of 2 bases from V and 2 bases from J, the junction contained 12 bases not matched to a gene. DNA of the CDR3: TGTGCCAGCAGCTTAAGGCCCGGGGTGGGACAGCCCTACAATGAGCAGTTCTTC. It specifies CASSLRPGVGQPYNEQFF.

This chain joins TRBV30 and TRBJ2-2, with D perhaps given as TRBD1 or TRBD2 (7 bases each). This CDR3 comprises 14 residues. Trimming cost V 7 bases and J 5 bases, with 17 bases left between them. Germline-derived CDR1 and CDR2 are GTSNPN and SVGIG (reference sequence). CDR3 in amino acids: CAFSPGGATGELFF. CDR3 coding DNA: TGTGCCTTTTCCCCAGGGGGGGCGACCGGGGAGCTGTTTTTT.

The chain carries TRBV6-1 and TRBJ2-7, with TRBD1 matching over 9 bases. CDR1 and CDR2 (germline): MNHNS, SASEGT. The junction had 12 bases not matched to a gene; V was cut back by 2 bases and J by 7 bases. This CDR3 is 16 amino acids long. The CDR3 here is CASSETLVTGGWEQYF. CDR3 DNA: TGTGCCAGCAGTGAAACCCTAGTGACAGGGGGATGGGAGCAGTACTTC.